One and the same sample provided the 31 T cell receptor beta chains below, sequenced in a study of blood T cell repertoires in COVID-19. Only in-frame clones appear in the TCRdb table, and some are missing; sequencing was by immunoSEQ multiplex PCR. The repertoire holds roughly 410,000 clones, with about nine tenths as singletons. The material sequenced was peripheral blood. The receptors come from a woman aged 40 to 49 with COVID-19, enrolled during active disease.

V is TRBV28 and J is TRBJ2-6; D might be TRBD1 (5 bases). V was clipped by 6 bases and J by 2 bases, with 26 bases between them. The CDR3 covers 20 residues. Germline CDR1 is MDHEN and CDR2 is SYDVKM. The CDR3 loop is CASRPRLGAATLTGANVLTF. For the CDR3, the DNA is TGTGCCAGCAGGCCACGACTTGGGGCAGCTACTTTGACTGGGGCCAACGTCCTGACTTTC.

The genes are TRBV24-1 and TRBJ2-7, with 10 positions matching TRBD1. This CDR3 region has 16 residues. Germline-derived CDR1 and CDR2 are KGHDR and SFDVKD. V gave up 4 bases and J gave up 4 bases; unmatched junction bases: 9. CDR3 DNA sequence: TGTGCCACCAGTGAATATACCGGGACAGGGGTATACGAGCAGTACTTC. It yields the protein CATSEYTGTGVYEQYF.

The chain recombines TRBV29-1 with TRBJ2-1, with 9 bases that match TRBD2. J lost 7 bases, V lost 6 bases, and 13 bases had no gene match. This CDR3 spans 15 amino acids. Germline CDR1 and CDR2: SQVTM and ANQGSEA. The CDR3, as DNA: TGCAGCGTCGTGCCCCCGACTAGCGGCCCAAATGAGCAGTTCTTC. Translation gives CSVVPPTSGPNEQFF.

J is TRBJ1-4 and V is TRBV5-5; 9 bases match TRBD1. CDR1 and CDR2 (germline): SGHKS, YYEKEE (reference sequence). The length of the CDR3 is 17 residues. V dropped 1 base and J dropped 7; count of bases not matched to a gene: 11. CDR3 protein: CASSLLQGAVVSEKLFF. DNA for the CDR3: TGTGCCAGCAGCTTGCTACAGGGGGCAGTTGTAAGTGAAAAACTGTTTTTT.

This chain connects TRBV5-1 to TRBJ2-3; 8 bases align to TRBD2. The germline V gene has CDR1 SGHRS and CDR2 YFSETQ. This CDR3 spans 15 amino acids. The trim removed 5 bases at V and 0 bases at J, leaving 5 bases unmatched. CDR3 DNA: TGCGCCAGCAGTCCCACTAGCGGAAGCACAGATACGCAGTATTTT. Encoded protein: CASSPTSGSTDTQYF.

This clone appeared a single time. V and J are TRBV28 and TRBJ2-7, with 13 bases identical to TRBD2. Looked up from germline, CDR1 is MDHEN and CDR2 is SYDVKM. J lost 3 bases, V lost 4 bases, and 6 bases had no gene match. The length of the CDR3 is 16 residues. CDR3 in DNA: TGTGCCAGCAGTTCCTTTGGGACTAGCGGGGTCTACGAGCAGTACTTC. Translated: CASSSFGTSGVYEQYF.

The V and J genes are TRBV27 and TRBJ2-7, with 8 bases lining up with TRBD1. There are 14 residues in the CDR3. The V segment lost 4 bases and the J segment 6 bases; nucleotides outside the gene matches: 8. Germline lookup yields CDR1 MNHEY and CDR2 SMNVEV (reference sequence). The chain's CDR3 is CASSSDRALREQYF. The CDR3 DNA reads TGTGCCAGCAGTTCGGACAGGGCCCTACGCGAGCAGTACTTC.

A word on this clone: The junction and the germline gene differ at one end; a read error may be behind it. The chain recombines TRBV15 with TRBJ2-1; 12 positions agree with TRBD2. Germline CDR1 and CDR2: LNHNV and YYDKDF (reference sequence). The CDR3 covers 19 residues. The CDR3: CATSPVLAGGPISYNEQFF. The DNA for the CDR3 is TGTGCCACCAGCCCCGTACTAGCGGGGGGTCCCATCTCCTATAATGAGCAGTTCTTC.

CDR3 sequence (DNA): TGCGCCAGCAGCTTGGTGGGAGGGCTTGGCACTGAAGCTTTCTTT. As protein: CASSLVGGLGTEAFF. V is TRBV5-1 and J is TRBJ1-1; D call uncertain. The CDR3 spans 15 residues. V was trimmed by 0 bases and J by 4 bases, leaving 13 bases between them. Germline assignment: CDR1 SGHRS and CDR2 YFSETQ.

The chain has TRBV6-5 and TRBJ2-7; weak D call: TRBD2 (6 bases). Germline V gives CDR1 MNHEY, CDR2 SVGAGI. Trimming removed 0 bases from V and 2 bases from J, with 14 bases in between. The CDR3 runs to 16 residues. The CDR3 nucleotides are TGTGCCAGCAGTTACTCGACGGGCGAGCGGGCCTACGAGCAGTACTTC. Amino acids: CASSYSTGERAYEQYF.

This clone has only a few counts. The rearrangement joins TRBV5-6 to TRBJ1-3, with 9 bases identical to TRBD1. CDR1 is SGHDT and CDR2 is YYEEEE in the germline V gene. The CDR3 is 16 amino acids. V shed 3 bases, J shed 0 bases, and the junction held 4 bases outside the gene matches. CDR3: CASSYTGGGSGNTIYF. CDR3 bases: TGTGCCAGCAGCTACACAGGGGGCGGCTCTGGAAACACCATATATTTT. The full variable domain, completed using reference TRBV5-6 and TRBJ1-3, is DAGVTQSPTHLIKTRGQQVTLRCSPKSGHDTVSWYQQALGQGPQFIFQYYEEEERQRGNFPDRFSGHQFPNYSSELNVNALLLGDSALYLCASSYTGGGSGNTIYFGEGSWLTVV.

The chain has TRBV6-2 or TRBV6-3 and TRBJ1-5; a possible D gene is TRBD1 (5 bases). Germline CDR1 reads MNHEY; CDR2 reads SVGEGT. The CDR3 totals 13 residues. Trimming took off 4 bases at V and 4 bases at J, with 8 bases between the two ends. CDR3 in DNA: TGTGCCAGCAGTTGGGGGGGTAATCAGCCCCAGCATTTT. Amino acids: CASSWGGNQPQHF.

With regard to this clone: Other DNA sequences in this sample translate to the same CDR3. The chain is built from TRBV24-1 and TRBJ2-5; D may be TRBD1 (8 bases). Germline CDR1 and CDR2: KGHDR and SFDVKD. V dropped 3 bases and J dropped 5 bases, with 15 bases sitting between them. This CDR3 spans 15 amino acids. The chain's CDR3 is CATSDPGQGGETQYF. The CDR3 DNA sequence: TGTGCCACCAGTGATCCCGGACAGGGAGGGGAGACCCAGTACTTC.

The chain employs TRBV5-1 and TRBJ2-7; TRBD1 aligns across 9 bases. There are 15 residues in the CDR3. The germline V gene encodes CDR1 SGHRS and CDR2 YFSETQ. Trimming took 4 bases from V and 2 from J; bases not matched to a gene: 7. CDR3 loop: CASSPGTGRTYEQYF. In DNA, the CDR3 is TGCGCCAGCAGCCCCGGGACAGGGAGAACCTACGAGCAGTACTTC.

The gene calls are TRBV9 and TRBJ2-1; 9 positions match TRBD2. The CDR3 consists of 14 residues. J lost 7 bases, V lost 0 bases, and 2 bases had no gene match. The germline V gene encodes CDR1 SGDLS and CDR2 YYNGEE. The DNA of the CDR3 is TGTGCCAGCAGCGTAGGGGGACTAGCTAATGAGCAGTTCTTC. It is translated as CASSVGGLANEQFF.

This clone came up once. The chain uses TRBV27 and TRBJ1-6; a weak D match, TRBD1 (6 bases). Trimming removed 5 bases from V and 7 bases from J, with 15 bases in between. Germline-derived CDR1 and CDR2 are MNHEY and SMNVEV (reference sequence). CDR3 length: 15 amino acids. The CDR3 nucleotides read TGTGCCAGCAGTCACCCCGAGGGGGTGAATTCACCCCTCCACTTT. The encoded protein is CASSHPEGVNSPLHF.

The chain couples TRBV12-3 or TRBV12-4 to TRBJ2-1, with 8 positions matching TRBD1. Losses at the gene ends were 5 bases for V and 12 bases for J; bases not matched to a gene: 9. The CDR3 runs 13 residues. CDR3 loop: CASSPRAGTGQFF. The CDR3 DNA follows: TGTGCCAGCAGTCCCCGAGCCGGGACAGGGCAGTTCTTC.

The chain uses TRBV5-8 and TRBJ1-2; a weak D match, TRBD1 (5 bases). The V and J ends lost 5 bases and 0 bases respectively, with 14 bases between them. Germline CDR1 reads SGHTS; CDR2 reads YDEGEE. CDR3 length: 15 residues. The CDR3 DNA sequence: TGTGCCAGCAGACGGGGGACCGCATCTAACTATGGCTACACCTTC. Amino acids: CASRRGTASNYGYTF. Complete variable domain (other parts from reference TRBV5-8 and TRBJ1-2): EAGVTQSPTHLIKTRGQQATLRCSPISGHTSVYWYQQALGLGLQFLLWYDEGEERNRGNFPPRFSGRQFPNYSSELNVNALELEDSALYLCASRRGTASNYGYTFGSGTRLTVV.

This clone was counted only a few times. The chain carries TRBV5-1 and TRBJ2-7, with 8 bases aligning to TRBD2. Germline V gives CDR1 SGHRS, CDR2 YFSETQ. V was pared by 2 bases and J by 3 bases, with 19 bases of the junction left unmatched. The CDR3 runs to 19 residues. CDR3 nucleotide sequence: TGCGCCAGCAGCTTCCCTCATTTTCCGGGAGGGGTTCTTTTCTACGAGCAGTACTTC. This sequence encodes CASSFPHFPGGVLFYEQYF.

The V and J genes are TRBV11-3 and TRBJ2-1; TRBD2 matches 9 bases. Germline V gene lookup returns CDR1 SGHNT and CDR2 YENEEA. J was trimmed by 7 bases and V by 0 bases; bases with no gene match: 4. CDR3 length equals 15 residues. The CDR3 is CASSLDWREGNEQFF. CDR3 DNA sequence: TGTGCCAGCAGCTTAGATTGGCGGGAGGGGAATGAGCAGTTCTTC.

This clone was seen a single time. CDR3: CASSIGQWRANYGYTF. CDR3 coding DNA: TGTGCCAGCAGCATAGGACAGTGGCGAGCTAACTATGGCTACACCTTC. The chain recombines TRBV7-2 with TRBJ1-2; TRBD1 is a possible D gene (6 bases). CDR1 and CDR2 (germline): SGHTA, FQGNSA. The CDR3 has 16 residues. V lost 5 bases, J lost 0 bases, and 16 bases lay in between.

The V gene is TRBV30, the J gene TRBJ2-1; 7 bases agree with TRBD2. The V and J ends lost 0 bases and 7 bases, in that order; junction bases with no gene match: 6. The V gene's germline CDR1 is GTSNPN and CDR2 SVGIG (reference sequence). This CDR3 comprises 14 residues. CDR3 DNA sequence: TGTGCCTGGAGTGTTGACGGGAGGCCGAATGAGCAGTTCTTC. It codes for CAWSVDGRPNEQFF.

J is TRBJ2-1 and V is TRBV7-8; 8 nucleotides line up with TRBD1. Trimming at V came to 6 bases and at J to 6 bases, leaving 7 bases not matched to a gene. From germline, CDR1 is SGHVS and CDR2 FQNEAQ. The CDR3 runs 14 residues. The CDR3: CASSFNTGGNEQFF. CDR3 nucleotide sequence: TGTGCCAGCAGTTTTAATACAGGGGGCAATGAGCAGTTCTTC.

This clone was picked up a small number of times. The chain is built from TRBV28 and TRBJ1-1, with 7 bases fitting TRBD1. V lost 5 bases to trimming and J lost 4 bases; unmatched junction nucleotides: 4. The CDR3 covers 13 residues. Germline loops: CDR1 MDHEN, CDR2 SYDVKM. The CDR3 here is CASSPGGITEAFF. Written as DNA, the CDR3 is TGTGCCAGCAGTCCAGGGGGTATCACTGAAGCTTTCTTT.

The chain uses TRBV7-6 and TRBJ1-4, with TRBD1 matching 9 bases. V dropped 1 base and J dropped 5; count of bases not matched to a gene: 5. The CDR3 is made up of 16 amino acids. The germline gives CDR1 SGHVS, CDR2 FNYEAQ. CDR3 sequence (DNA): TGTGCCAGCAGCTTAGGACAGGGGGGGACCAATGAAAAACTGTTTTTT. Encoded protein: CASSLGQGGTNEKLFF.

V gene TRBV19 combines with J gene TRBJ1-2; a possible D gene is TRBD1 (5 bases). V was clipped by 5 bases and J by 0 bases, with 13 bases between them. Germline V gene sequence: CDR1 LNHDA, CDR2 SQIVND (reference sequence). The CDR3 sequence is 15 residues long. The CDR3 nucleotides read TGTGCCAGTAGTCCATGGACAACCTCTAACTATGGCTACACCTTC. The encoded protein is CASSPWTTSNYGYTF.

The table lists this clone with a count of one. The V call is TRBV30, the J call TRBJ1-1; D gene uncertain. There are 11 residues in the CDR3. Germline-derived CDR1 and CDR2 are GTSNPN and SVGIG (reference sequence). V was shortened by 2 bases and J by 5 bases, with 6 bases between the two germline ends. The DNA for the CDR3 is TGTGCCTGGAGTATCCGGACTGAAGCTTTCTTT. Its protein is CAWSIRTEAFF. The full variable domain, its missing parts supplied by reference TRBV30 and TRBJ1-1, is SQTIHQWPATLVQPVGSPLSLECTVEGTSNPNLYWYRQAAGRGLQLLFYSVGIGQISSEVPQNLSASRPQDRQFILSSKKLLLSDSGFYLCAWSIRTEAFFGQGTRLTVV.

The rearrangement joins TRBV4-1 to TRBJ2-7; possibly TRBD2 for D (5 bases). The CDR3 spans 16 residues. Per the germline V gene, CDR1 is MGHRA and CDR2 is YSYEKL. The V end was cut by 2 bases, the J end by 5 bases, with 19 bases between. The DNA for the CDR3 is TGCGCCAGCAGCCAACCTAGGACTGATGAGGAGGACGAGCAGTACTTC. It translates to CASSQPRTDEEDEQYF.

As concerns this clone: Different DNA sequences within this sample yield the same CDR3. This rearrangement joins TRBV7-2 to TRBJ1-5; 8 nucleotides match TRBD1. Germline lookup yields CDR1 SGHTA and CDR2 FQGNSA. The length of the CDR3 is 14 residues. The J segment lost 5 bases and the V segment lost 6 bases, leaving 6 bases of the junction unmatched. CDR3 bases: TGTGCCAGCAGTCCCGGGACAGGCTATCAGCCCCAGCATTTT. It is translated as CASSPGTGYQPQHF.

V usage is TRBV6-1 and J usage is TRBJ2-3, with D perhaps matching TRBD1 (6 bases). V was trimmed by 0 bases and J by 5 bases, leaving 18 bases between them. The length of the CDR3 is 17 residues. CDR1 and CDR2 from the germline V gene are MNHNS and SASEGT. The CDR3 sequence: CASSEAGGGQGGDTQYF. The CDR3, as DNA: TGTGCCAGCAGTGAAGCCGGAGGAGGCCAAGGGGGAGATACGCAGTATTTT.

This chain links TRBV4-2 with TRBJ1-4; no reliable D call. Per the germline V gene, CDR1 is LGHNA and CDR2 is YNFKEQ. This CDR3 has 14 residues. Trimming cost V 1 base and J 6 bases, with 9 bases left between them. The CDR3 protein is CASSQVTGDEKLFF. The DNA of the CDR3 is TGTGCCAGCAGCCAAGTCACCGGGGATGAAAAACTGTTTTTT.